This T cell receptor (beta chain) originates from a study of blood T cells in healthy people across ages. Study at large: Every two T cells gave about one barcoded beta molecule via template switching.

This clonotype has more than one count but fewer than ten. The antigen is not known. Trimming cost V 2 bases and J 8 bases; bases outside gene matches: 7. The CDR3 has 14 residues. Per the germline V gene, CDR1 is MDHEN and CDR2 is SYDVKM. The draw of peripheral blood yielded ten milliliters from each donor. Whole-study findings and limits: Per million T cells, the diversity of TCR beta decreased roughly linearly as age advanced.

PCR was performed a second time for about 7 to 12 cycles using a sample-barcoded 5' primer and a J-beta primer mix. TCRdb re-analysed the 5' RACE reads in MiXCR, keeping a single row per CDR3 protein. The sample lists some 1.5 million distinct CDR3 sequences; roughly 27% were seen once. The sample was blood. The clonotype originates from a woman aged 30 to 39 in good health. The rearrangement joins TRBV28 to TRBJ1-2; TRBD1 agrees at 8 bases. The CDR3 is CASSLEDRVKGYTF. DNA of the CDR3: TGTGCCAGCAGTTTAGAGGACAGGGTCAAAGGCTACACCTTC.